This TCR beta chain was profiled in a study of blood T cell repertoires in COVID-19 (dated by TCRdb to about 2020). About the investigation overall: Samples covering the acute and convalescent phases of COVID-19 were provided by collaborators in the United States, Italy and Spain. The prospective study material was composed of cDNA or gDNA derived from T cells, B-cell-depleted T cells, or PBMCs. Deeply sampled blood TCRbeta repertoires from subjects exposed to, actively infected with, or recovered from COVID-19 were included in the dataset. The repertoires were made available in a free public database intended to serve as a resource for research on the immune response to SARS-CoV-2. Samples were obtained from the ongoing ImmuneRACE study (first 160 participants) and from about 1,300 subjects provided by 6 global collaborators. Sample metadata almost always included a de-identified subject ID, COVID-19 status, age in years and sex. HLA class I and class II types, where available, came from metadata supplied by the sample provider rather than from assay-based typing.

Remarks on this clone: There is no known antigen for this receptor. Per-base qualities were not stored, and no clone one base away is much larger.

The cysteine opens and the phenylalanine closes a CDR3 of 13 amino acids. Left in the record is the CDR3 DNA by itself, 39 bases read in frame from the first base. Sequences SQVTM (CDR1) and ANQGSEA (CDR2) are obtained from the germline V gene. V and J are truncated by 3 bases and 10 bases respectively, leaving an intervening sequence of 15 bases. The immunoSEQ Assay, a bias-controlled multiplex PCR, was used to amplify TCRbeta CDR3 regions from genomic DNA. Per the source publication's procedure: The number of nucleated cells in each sample was estimated from the amplification of reference gene primers within the assay. To quantify the absolute abundance of each unique TCRbeta CDR3 rearrangement, sequence reads were collapsed and filtered. Productive Simpson clonality was computed per sample as the square root of Simpson's diversity index over productive rearrangements. TCRdb obtained this table from immuneACCESS and retained in-frame rearrangements with V and J assigned. These tables miss some clones; where compared with another copy, unresolved V genes account for less than half of the shortfall, and the remainder is unexplained. That table supplies the V and J calls and clone size; D and trimming were determined from the DNA. The sample yields over 250,000 clones; 86% were counted once. Around 12% of the sample is taken by the ten largest.

One collaborating source in Seattle enrolled patients while the patients were actively infected and followed the patients over time throughout the course of disease. Collaborating institutions collected whole blood in K2EDTA tubes following their own protocols. Collaborator samples were shipped for TCRbeta analysis as frozen whole blood, isolated PBMCs, or DNA extracted from either sample type. The full study reports these points: Clinical and demographic metadata were provided uncurated, with the amount varying by source and participant.

The rearranged segments are TRBV29-1 and TRBJ1-4, with no confident D gene call. The TCR sequence derives from a woman in her 70s with COVID-19, enrolled during active disease. Sequencing was done on a sample of peripheral blood. The CDR3 region has the sequence CSVDVGGQGKLFF. The DNA is TGCAGCGTTGATGTGGGAGGGCAAGGAAAACTGTTTTTT.